Shown below are 20 T cell receptor beta chains from a single sample sequenced in a study of brain T cells in children with intractable seizures (dated by TCRdb to about 2021). Library generation was performed with the immunoSEQ multiplex PCR assay. TCRdb obtained this table from immuneACCESS and retained in-frame rearrangements with V and J assigned. These tables miss some clones; where compared with another copy, unresolved V genes account for less than half of the shortfall, and the remainder is unexplained. A total of a few hundred thousand clones appear in this sample, roughly 93% of them only once. Roughly 5.7% of the sample goes to the ten largest clones. The time point tag for this specimen amounts to: blood from clinic visit 5 months post-surgery; TSC patient then seizure free. The specimen comprised peripheral blood, sampled less than 6 months after surgery. The origin of the receptors is a boy under two years old with tuberous sclerosis and intractable seizures.

The rearrangement links TRBV9 to TRBJ1-2, with 9 bases fitting TRBD1. The ends lost 4 bases at V and 2 bases at J; junction bases unmatched: 6. Germline CDR1 and CDR2: SGDLS and YYNGEE. CDR3 length: 15 amino acids. The CDR3 DNA follows: TGTGCCAGCAGCCCAACGGGACAGGGAAACTATGGCTACACCTTC. Its translation is CASSPTGQGNYGYTF.

The V and J genes are TRBV3-1 (or the pseudogene TRBV3-2) and TRBJ2-2; 11 bases fit TRBD2. The V gene's germline CDR1 is LGHDT and CDR2 YNNKEL (reference sequence). Trimming at V came to 4 bases and at J to 6 bases, leaving 1 base not matched to a gene. The CDR3 extends over 14 amino acids. CDR3 DNA sequence: TGTGCCAGCAGCCTAGCGGGGGGGGCCGGGGAGCTGTTTTTT. Encoded protein: CASSLAGGAGELFF.

This chain uses TRBV5-4 with TRBJ2-5, with D uncertain. CDR3 size: 13 residues. The germline gives CDR1 SGHNT, CDR2 YYREEE (reference sequence). Trimming pared 2 bases from V and 8 bases from J, leaving 13 bases between. The CDR3, as DNA: TGTGCCAGCAGCTTAGGCGCTGCATATACCCAGTACTTC. The encoded protein is CASSLGAAYTQYF.

CDR3 region: CASSMGMTDTQYF. DNA for the CDR3: TGTGCCAGCAGCATGGGGATGACAGATACGCAGTATTTT. The V gene is TRBV7-3, the J gene TRBJ2-3; no reliable D call. V was shortened by 5 bases and J by 3 bases, with 9 bases between the two germline ends. The length of the CDR3 is 13 residues. Germline-derived CDR1 and CDR2 are SGHTA and FQGTGA.

This chain joins TRBV2 and TRBJ1-2, with unresolved D. The CDR3 length is 13 residues. Trimming took off 3 bases at V and 2 bases at J, with 7 bases between the two ends. Germline assignment: CDR1 SNHLY and CDR2 FYNNEI. CDR3 region: CASSEIVNYGYTF. The DNA of the CDR3 is TGTGCCAGCAGTGAGATAGTAAACTATGGCTACACCTTC.

This CDR3 reads CASSFKGGNQPQHF. In nucleotides, the CDR3 is TGTGCCAGCAGCTTTAAGGGGGGCAATCAGCCCCAGCATTTT. This rearrangement joins TRBV7-8 to TRBJ1-5; D is possibly TRBD1 (6 bases). With 3 bases removed from V and 2 bases from J, the gap between germline ends came to 8 bases. The CDR3 has 14 amino acids. The germline gives CDR1 SGHVS, CDR2 FQNEAQ.

The V and J genes are TRBV29-1 and TRBJ2-2; D call uncertain. The germline V gene encodes CDR1 SQVTM and CDR2 ANQGSEA. The ends were cut back, 3 bases at V and 3 bases at J, with 11 bases in the middle. CDR3 length: 14 residues. This CDR3 reads CSVEPGRDTGELFF. In DNA, the CDR3 is TGCAGCGTTGAGCCAGGTCGGGACACCGGGGAGCTGTTTTTT.

V usage is TRBV12-2 and J usage is TRBJ2-3. TRBV12-2 is labeled a pseudogene. The CDR3 extends over 12 amino acids. The CDR3 loop is CASRHDPPSQYF. The CDR3 nucleotides read TGTGCAAGTCGCCACGACCCTCCCTCGCAGTATTTT.

For this clone: The same CDR3 also results from other DNA sequences found in this sample. The chain recombines TRBV20-1 with TRBJ2-7; TRBD2 matches 9 bases. With V trimmed by 3 bases and J by 0 bases, 0 bases remained unmatched. The CDR3 is made up of 13 amino acids. Looked up from germline, CDR1 is DFQATT and CDR2 is SNEGSKA (reference sequence). CDR3 DNA sequence: TGCAGTGCTAGTAGCGGGAGCTCCTACGAGCAGTACTTC. This codes for CSASSGSSYEQYF.

This chain joins TRBV7-9 and TRBJ2-7; 8 positions match TRBD2. CDR3 length equals 13 residues. Germline-derived CDR1 and CDR2 are SEHNR and FQNEAQ (reference sequence). V was clipped by 5 bases and J by 3 bases; unmatched bases: 3. CDR3 nucleotide sequence: TGTGCCAGCAGCCCTGCGGGGGGCTACGAGCAGTACTTC. It specifies CASSPAGGYEQYF.

This sequence joins TRBV19 and TRBJ1-5; TRBD1 agrees at 7 bases. V was pared by 7 bases and J by 0 bases, with 15 bases of the junction left unmatched. The CDR3 loop spans 18 amino acids. CDR1 and CDR2 from the germline V gene are LNHDA and SQIVND (reference sequence). CDR3 region: CASNFLLTGTDSNQPQHF. CDR3 sequence (DNA): TGTGCCAGTAACTTCCTCCTTACCGGGACAGATAGCAATCAGCCCCAGCATTTT. Filled out from reference TRBV19 and TRBJ1-5, the complete variable domain reads DGGITQSPKYLFRKEGQNVTLSCEQNLNHDAMYWYRQDPGQGLRLIYYSQIVNDFQKGDIAEGYSVSREKKESFPLTVTSAQKNPTAFYLCASNFLLTGTDSNQPQHFGDGTRLSIL.

The chain has TRBV4-2 and TRBJ2-1; unclear D gene. The CDR3 has 12 residues. The V gene's germline CDR1 is LGHNA and CDR2 YNFKEQ. V lost 2 bases and J lost 7, with 6 bases in between. The CDR3 DNA reads TGTGCCAGCAGCCAATCGCGGAATGAGCAGTTCTTC. Translation: CASSQSRNEQFF.

The V call is TRBV11-3, the J call TRBJ1-1; D remains unclear. The CDR3 totals 12 residues. Trimming removed 4 bases from V and 4 bases from J, with 7 bases in between. Germline V gene sequence: CDR1 SGHNT, CDR2 YENEEA. For the CDR3, the DNA is TGTGCCAGCAGCTGGGTGGGCACTGAAGCTTTCTTT. This codes for CASSWVGTEAFF.

This chain joins TRBV5-1 and TRBJ1-2, with a tentative D call TRBD1 (6 bases). Germline V gene data show CDR1 as SGHRS and CDR2 as YFSETQ. Trimming pared 2 bases from V and 5 bases from J, leaving 19 bases between. The CDR3 runs 16 residues. The CDR3 bases are TGCGCCAGCAGCTTACCTAATACAGGGTTTGAGTATGGCTACACCTTC. Protein product: CASSLPNTGFEYGYTF.

The V gene is TRBV15, the J gene TRBJ1-5; D is uncertain. This CDR3 has 14 residues. Between the trimmed V and J ends, which lost 6 bases and 7 bases, there was a span of 16 bases. Germline V CDR1 and CDR2: LNHNV, YYDKDF (reference sequence). In nucleotides, the CDR3 is TGTGCCACCAGGCATACAGTGTTTGGGCAGCCCCAGCATTTT. Translating it yields CATRHTVFGQPQHF.

The V gene is TRBV6-5, the J gene TRBJ1-1, with D possibly TRBD1 on 5 matching bases. Germline CDR1 MNHEY, CDR2 SVGAGI. V lost 5 bases, J lost 0 bases, and 7 bases lay in between. This CDR3 is built from 13 residues. The CDR3 spells CASSMGLNTEAFF. In nucleotides, the CDR3 is TGTGCCAGCAGTATGGGACTGAACACTGAAGCTTTCTTT.

The chain joins TRBV6-5 to TRBJ2-1; 9 nucleotides align to TRBD2. The CDR3 loop spans 15 amino acids. The ends lost 4 bases at V and 2 bases at J; junction bases unmatched: 3. Germline values: CDR1 MNHEY, CDR2 SVGAGI. This CDR3 is CASSSKRGAYNEQFF. The DNA of the CDR3 is TGTGCCAGCAGTTCCAAGCGGGGGGCCTACAATGAGCAGTTCTTC.

CDR3 residues: CASSLLGGHGYTF. CDR3 bases: TGTGCCAGCAGTTTATTAGGCGGGCATGGCTACACCTTC. V and J are TRBV27 and TRBJ1-2; D unresolved. This CDR3 has 13 residues. Trimming removed 1 base from V and 6 bases from J, with 9 bases in between. Germline V CDR1 and CDR2: MNHEY, SMNVEV (reference sequence).

V and J are TRBV21-1 and TRBJ2-1; TRBD2 is the table's D call and was not checked against the DNA. TRBV21-1 is labeled a pseudogene. This CDR3 spans 19 amino acids. CDR3 in DNA: TGTGCCAGCAGCAAAGAATGGCCGACTAGCCACAAACCGAGGAATGAGCAGTTCTTC. It codes for CASSKEWPTSHKPRNEQFF.

The rearrangement joins TRBV28 to TRBJ1-2; D uncertain. The germline V gene encodes CDR1 MDHEN and CDR2 SYDVKM. The CDR3 is 11 amino acids. Trimming cost V 8 bases and J 0 bases, with 4 bases left between them. CDR3 residues: CASGSNYGYTF. CDR3 coding DNA: TGTGCCAGCGGCTCTAACTATGGCTACACCTTC.